One and the same sample provided the 21 T cell receptor beta chains below, sequenced in a study of T cell responses to AZD1222 COVID-19 vaccine. TCRdb keeps only in-frame clones here, not all; method: immunoSEQ multiplex PCR. The sample lists roughly 120,000 clones; around 87% were seen once. Sequences were derived from peripheral blood, sampled on day 0 of AZD1222 vaccination. These receptors all come from an adult in good health.

The chain links TRBV10-3 to TRBJ1-2; 7 bases agree with TRBD1. The J segment lost 4 bases and the V segment lost 2 bases, leaving 4 bases of the junction unmatched. This CDR3 is built from 14 residues. Germline V gene lookup returns CDR1 ENHRY and CDR2 SYGVKD. This chain's CDR3 is CAISEGTAIYGYTF. CDR3 DNA sequence: TGTGCCATCAGTGAGGGGACAGCAATCTATGGCTACACCTTC.

The chain carries TRBV27 and TRBJ2-2; TRBD2 matches at 12 bases. Per the germline V gene, CDR1 is MNHEY and CDR2 is SMNVEV (reference sequence). The CDR3 contains 18 residues. The ends lost 8 bases at V and 4 bases at J; junction bases unmatched: 14. This chain's CDR3 is CASYLAGGTLLGTGELFF. The CDR3, as DNA: TGTGCCAGCTACCTAGCGGGAGGGACCCTTTTGGGCACCGGGGAGCTGTTTTTT.

The chain links TRBV19 to TRBJ2-5; 9 bases map to TRBD2. The CDR3 totals 15 residues. CDR1 and CDR2 (germline): LNHDA, SQIVND (reference sequence). V shed 4 bases and J 4 bases; nucleotides not matched to a gene: 7. The CDR3 DNA reads as TGTGCCAGTAGTAAGGCGGGAGGGCCCGGAGAGACCCAGTACTTC. Encoded protein: CASSKAGGPGETQYF.

The chain has TRBV3-1 (or the pseudogene TRBV3-2) and TRBJ2-1; 8 bases are shared with TRBD2. Germline V lookup: CDR1 LGHDT, CDR2 YNNKEL (reference sequence). V trimming: 5 bases; J trimming: 6 bases; junction bases outside the gene matches: 9. This CDR3 has 15 amino acids. In nucleotides, the CDR3 is TGTGCCAGCAGCGAGGGACTAGAGCCTCCCAATGAGCAGTTCTTC. Its translation is CASSEGLEPPNEQFF.

V gene TRBV13 combines with J gene TRBJ1-3; D uncertain. This CDR3 has 12 residues. Germline lookup yields CDR1 PRHDT and CDR2 FYEKMQ (reference sequence). Trimming shortened V by 5 bases and J by 8 bases, and 10 bases separated the two germline ends. CDR3: CASSQTLDTIYF. The CDR3 DNA sequence: TGTGCCAGCAGCCAGACCTTGGACACCATATATTTT.

The V and J genes are TRBV4-2 and TRBJ1-1; maybe TRBD1 (6 bases). Germline V gene sequence: CDR1 LGHNA, CDR2 YNFKEQ. V was clipped by 0 bases and J by 8 bases, with 10 bases between them. The CDR3 is 13 residues long. The CDR3 reads CASSQDVGAEAFF. CDR3 sequence (DNA): TGTGCCAGCAGCCAAGATGTGGGGGCAGAAGCTTTCTTT.

The chain employs TRBV19 and TRBJ1-2, with D unresolved. The CDR3 is 15 residues long. The germline V gene has CDR1 LNHDA and CDR2 SQIVND (reference sequence). V lost 1 base and J lost 8, with 17 bases in between. DNA for the CDR3: TGTGCCAGTAGTATAGCAGGAGCCGGTGTCGGAGGCTACACCTTC. Amino acids: CASSIAGAGVGGYTF.

The gene calls are TRBV4-2 and TRBJ2-5; no clear D. CDR3 length: 14 residues. The V end was cut by 0 bases, the J end by 2 bases, with 7 bases between. The V gene's germline CDR1 is LGHNA and CDR2 YNFKEQ. The CDR3 region has the DNA TGTGCCAGCAGCCAAGATCCAGAGCAAGAGACCCAGTACTTC. This encodes CASSQDPEQETQYF.

The chain joins TRBV3-1 (or the pseudogene TRBV3-2) to TRBJ2-1; D not resolved. The germline V gene has CDR1 LGHDT and CDR2 YNNKEL (reference sequence). The V end was cut by 3 bases, the J end by 2 bases, with 11 bases between. CDR3 length equals 15 residues. This CDR3 reads CASSQGGRPYNEQFF. For the CDR3, the DNA is TGTGCCAGCAGCCAGGGTGGTAGGCCCTACAATGAGCAGTTCTTC.

The chain employs TRBV3-1 (or the pseudogene TRBV3-2) and TRBJ2-5; D is unclear. The CDR3 has 14 residues. Germline values: CDR1 LGHDT, CDR2 YNNKEL (reference sequence). V lost 5 bases to trimming and J lost 6 bases, with 16 bases between them. CDR3: CASSSDQRKQTQYF. In DNA form, the CDR3 reads TGTGCCAGCAGCTCGGACCAGAGGAAGCAGACCCAGTACTTC.

The chain has TRBV7-9 and TRBJ2-3, with TRBD1 matching 8 bases. V lost 1 base to trimming and J lost 5 bases; unmatched junction nucleotides: 5. Germline V gives CDR1 SEHNR, CDR2 FQNEAQ (reference sequence). The CDR3 extends over 15 amino acids. CDR3 nucleotides: TGTGCCAGCAGCTTAGGGCAGGGGGCCGGAGATACGCAGTATTTT. It encodes CASSLGQGAGDTQYF.

The chain has TRBV4-2 and TRBJ2-7; 10 bases align to TRBD2. The CDR3 contains 13 residues. V shed 5 bases and J 3 bases; nucleotides not matched to a gene: 1. Germline lookup yields CDR1 LGHNA and CDR2 YNFKEQ. The chain's CDR3 is CASSRLAGYEQYF. CDR3 DNA: TGTGCCAGCAGCAGACTAGCGGGCTACGAGCAGTACTTC.

This clone came up once. Written as DNA, the CDR3 is TGTGCCAGCACCCCGACGGGGCAGCCGGCAGAAACCCAGTACTTC. Residues: CASTPTGQPAETQYF. The chain recombines TRBV7-2 with TRBJ2-5, with D tentatively TRBD1 or TRBD2 (5 bases each). Germline V gene data show CDR1 as SGHTA and CDR2 as FQGNSA. V was shortened by 7 bases and J by 8 bases, with 23 bases between the two germline ends. The CDR3 has 15 residues.

This chain links TRBV19 with TRBJ2-1; a possible D gene is TRBD2 (5 bases). The CDR3 extends over 17 amino acids. V lost 5 bases and J lost 0, with 17 bases in between. Per germline, CDR1 LNHDA and CDR2 SQIVND (reference sequence). The CDR3 DNA reads as TGTGCCAGTAGTCCCCTCGGCGGAGGTAGCTCCTACAATGAGCAGTTCTTC. Translating it yields CASSPLGGGSSYNEQFF.

By sample fraction, this clone is medium-sized. This rearrangement joins TRBV28 to TRBJ2-7; TRBD2 aligns across 12 bases. Trimming took 6 bases from V and 0 from J; bases not matched to a gene: 6. This CDR3 comprises 16 residues. The germline gives CDR1 MDHEN, CDR2 SYDVKM. Written as DNA, the CDR3 is TGTGCCAGCAGCGTACTAGCGGGAGGTATCTCCTACGAGCAGTACTTC. Its protein is CASSVLAGGISYEQYF.

This sequence joins TRBV30 and TRBJ2-3, with TRBD2 identical over 9 bases. The ends lost 0 bases at V and 3 bases at J; junction bases unmatched: 7. The CDR3 totals 16 residues. Per germline, CDR1 GTSNPN and CDR2 SVGIG (reference sequence). The CDR3 loop reads CAWSVKAGGRTDTQYF. Here the CDR3 DNA reads TGTGCCTGGAGTGTTAAGGCGGGAGGGAGGACAGATACGCAGTATTTT.

This clone has more than one count but fewer than ten. Written as DNA, the CDR3 is TGTGCCAGCAGCTTAGGGGGCGGGAGGACGCCTTACGAGCAGTACTTC. Protein product: CASSLGGGRTPYEQYF. The gene calls are TRBV7-2 and TRBJ2-7; 8 bases align to TRBD2. Germline CDR1 is SGHTA and CDR2 is FQGNSA. The CDR3 extends over 16 amino acids. V lost 1 base and J lost 4; bases outside the gene matches: 9.

The chain recombines TRBV7-9 with TRBJ1-6; D gene uncertain. CDR3 length: 12 residues. Trimming pared 1 base from V and 10 bases from J, leaving 5 bases between. Looked up from germline, CDR1 is SEHNR and CDR2 is FQNEAQ (reference sequence). CDR3 amino acids: CASSLGGSPLHF. DNA for the CDR3: TGTGCCAGCAGCTTAGGAGGGTCACCCCTCCACTTT.

CDR3 DNA sequence: TGTGCCAGCAGTTCCTCGCGTGCCAGCACCTACGAGCAGTACTTC. This translates into CASSSSRASTYEQYF. The chain links TRBV28 to TRBJ2-7; D is unresolved. Germline CDR1 is MDHEN and CDR2 is SYDVKM. V lost 4 bases, J lost 2 bases, and 15 bases lay in between. The CDR3 extends over 15 amino acids.

The chain links TRBV7-2 to TRBJ1-5, with TRBD1 as a possible D gene (5 bases). CDR1 is SGHTA and CDR2 is FQGNSA in the germline V gene. Trimming cost V 3 bases and J 8 bases, with 11 bases left between them. This CDR3 region has 13 residues. The CDR3 region has the DNA TGTGCCAGCAGCTTCATAGGGGATAAGCCCCAGCATTTT. Translating it yields CASSFIGDKPQHF.

This chain joins TRBV19 and TRBJ2-1; possible D gene TRBD1, 5 bases. The germline CDR1 and CDR2 sequences are LNHDA and SQIVND (reference sequence). This CDR3 contains 15 residues. With 5 bases removed from V and 3 bases from J, the gap between germline ends came to 14 bases. CDR3 protein: CASSYGQGSYNEQFF. DNA of the CDR3: TGTGCCAGTAGTTATGGGCAGGGTAGCTACAATGAGCAGTTCTTC.